Following are 2 T cell receptor beta chains from one sample sequenced in a study of shared clonotypes between healthy human individuals. This table comes from immunoSEQ multiplex PCR, and its TCRdb copy is limited to in-frame clones, with some not included. The repertoire holds 2 million to 2.5 million clones, approximately 95% seen once, with 0.39% in the top ten. Sequenced input: naive CD4+ T cells from PBMCs. As to subset: CD45RA+ positively selected. These receptors were obtained from a man aged 18 to 29 in good health. Some clones in this sample may be carry-over from other donors' samples.

J is TRBJ1-5 and V is TRBV6-6; tentative D call: TRBD1 (6 bases). Germline CDR1 MNHNY, CDR2 SVGAGI (reference sequence). The CDR3 has 13 amino acids. Trimming cost V 5 bases and J 3 bases, with 8 bases left between them. Here the CDR3 reads CASSGQINQPQHF. The CDR3 DNA reads TGTGCCAGCAGTGGACAGATCAATCAGCCCCAGCATTTT.

The V call is TRBV2, the J call TRBJ2-3; 7 bases agree with TRBD1. This CDR3 spans 17 amino acids. Germline CDR1 and CDR2: SNHLY and FYNNEI. After removal of 7 bases from V and 2 bases from J, the junction contained 15 bases not matched to a gene. This CDR3 reads CASIPSGAGGTTDTQYF. DNA for the CDR3: TGTGCCAGCATCCCTTCAGGGGCAGGGGGTACCACAGATACGCAGTATTTT.